The T cell receptor beta chain described here comes from a study of STAT3 mutations in large granular lymphocyte leukemia. Study context: Among longitudinally sequenced T-LGLL patients, roughly half had canonical activating STAT3 mutations detected. More than half of T-LGLL patients received immunosuppressive therapy. Study observations and caveats: Clonal expansion was inferred from other time points because no sample existed at each clone's first appearance. In several patients, dominant TCR clone burden exceeded STAT3 mutant burden. In T-cell large granular lymphocyte leukemia, about half of patients showed multiple immunodominant subclonotypes.

Generated by immunoSEQ multiplex PCR, the TCRdb table keeps only in-frame clones and is missing some. The data show about 9,200 clones, 50% to 60% seen once. As for this clone: Its antigen is currently unknown.

There are 13 residues in the CDR3. The V end lost 6 bases, the J end lost 4 bases, and 12 bases lay between the germline ends. Germline V gene sequence: CDR1 KGHSH, CDR2 LQKENI. The rearrangement uses TRBV18 and TRBJ1-2, with TRBD1 as a possible D gene (6 bases). The receptor's source is a boy aged 5-17 years with T-cell large granular lymphocyte leukemia. Some clones in this sample may be carry-over from other donors' samples. The source material was peripheral blood mononuclear cells. CDR3 sequence reads: CASSVDSSYGYTF. The CDR3 region has the DNA TGTGCCAGCTCCGTGGACAGCTCCTATGGCTACACCTTC.